This TCR beta chain was sequenced in a study of blood T cell repertoires in COVID-19. At the level of the study: Sites across the United States, Italy and Spain contributed samples from acute and convalescent COVID-19.

In the study's own analysis: From reference gene primer amplification, estimates of nucleated cell counts were derived. Clones were sequenced by immunoSEQ multiplex PCR, and TCRdb holds only the in-frame ones, with some missing. V, J and clone size derive from that table, while D and trimming were established from the DNA sequence. Of some 320,000 clones in the sample, approximately 90% were seen once. Individuals drawn from 24 US areas were roughly 18 to 100 years old. During the 2 weeks before they entered the study, exposed participants had met someone with a PCR-confirmed or clinician-diagnosed COVID-19 case. The sequencing input was PBMCs or T cells enriched from blood (not recorded which). The sequence came from a woman in her twenties or thirties who had been exposed to COVID-19.

The CDR3 sequence is CASSRPGLAGSYNEQFF. The CDR3 DNA reads TGTGCCAGCAGCCGTCCTGGACTGGCGGGGAGCTACAATGAGCAGTTCTTC. The genes are TRBV7-9 and TRBJ2-1; TRBD2 might be the D (6 bases). The V and J ends lost 5 bases and 3 bases respectively, with 20 bases between them. This CDR3 region has 17 residues. From germline, CDR1 is SEHNR and CDR2 FQNEAQ (reference sequence).